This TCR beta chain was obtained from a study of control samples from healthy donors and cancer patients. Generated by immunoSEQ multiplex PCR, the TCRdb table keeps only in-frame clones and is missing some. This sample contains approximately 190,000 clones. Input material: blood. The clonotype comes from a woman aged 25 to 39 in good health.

The CDR3 DNA is TGTGCCAGCATCCCAGGGGATCACTCTGGGGCCAACGTCCTGACTTTC. Its translation is CASIPGDHSGANVLTF. This rearrangement joins TRBV9 to TRBJ2-6, with D tentatively TRBD1 (6 bases). The germline V gene has CDR1 SGDLS and CDR2 YYNGEE. V was trimmed by 6 bases and J by 0 bases, leaving 13 bases between them. The CDR3 sequence is 16 residues long.